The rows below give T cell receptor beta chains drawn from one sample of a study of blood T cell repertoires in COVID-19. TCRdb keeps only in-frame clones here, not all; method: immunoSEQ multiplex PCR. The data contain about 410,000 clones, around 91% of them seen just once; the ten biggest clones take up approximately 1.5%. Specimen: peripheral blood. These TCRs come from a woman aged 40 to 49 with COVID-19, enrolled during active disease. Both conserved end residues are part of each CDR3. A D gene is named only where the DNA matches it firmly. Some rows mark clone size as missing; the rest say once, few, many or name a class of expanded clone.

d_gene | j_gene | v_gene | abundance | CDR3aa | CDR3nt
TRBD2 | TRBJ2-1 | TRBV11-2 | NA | CASSSLAGYNEQFF | TGTGCCAGCAGCTCCCTAGCGGGATACAATGAGCAGTTCTTC
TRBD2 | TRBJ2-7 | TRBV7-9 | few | CASRGLAESSYEQYF | TGTGCCAGCAGAGGACTAGCGGAAAGCTCCTACGAGCAGTACTTC
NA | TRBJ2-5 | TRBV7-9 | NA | CASSPQMYQETQYF | TGTGCCAGCAGCCCCCAGATGTACCAAGAGACCCAGTACTTC
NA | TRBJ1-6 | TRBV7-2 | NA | CASSLSFGPNSPLHF | TGTGCCAGCAGCTTATCGTTTGGCCCAAATTCACCCCTCCACTTT
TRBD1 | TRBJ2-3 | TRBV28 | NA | CASSTTGVGADTQYF | TGTGCCAGCAGCACGACAGGGGTTGGGGCAGATACGCAGTATTTT
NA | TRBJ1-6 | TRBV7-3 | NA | CASSLGGSDGRSPLHF | TGTGCCAGCAGCCTAGGGGGTTCGGACGGCAGATCACCCCTCCACTTT
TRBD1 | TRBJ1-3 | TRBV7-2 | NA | CASSFRGPGNTIYF | TGTGCCAGCAGCTTTAGGGGGCCTGGAAACACCATATATTTT
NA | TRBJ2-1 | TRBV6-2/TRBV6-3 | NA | CASRPEGTGDYNEQFF | TGTGCCAGCAGGCCTGAGGGGACTGGAGATTACAATGAGCAGTTCTTC
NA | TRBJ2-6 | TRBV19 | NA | CASSIWQGHSGANVLTF | TGTGCCAGTAGTATTTGGCAGGGACACTCTGGGGCCAACGTCCTGACTTTC
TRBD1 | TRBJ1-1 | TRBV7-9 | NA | CASSFPRGTEAFF | TGTGCCAGCAGCTTCCCCAGGGGGACTGAAGCTTTCTTT
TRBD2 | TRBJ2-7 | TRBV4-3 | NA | CASSQLTLAGNYEQYF | TGCGCCAGCAGCCAGCTCACGCTAGCGGGAAACTACGAGCAGTACTTC
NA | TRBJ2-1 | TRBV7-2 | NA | CASSYPPYEQFF | TGTGCCAGCAGCTATCCCCCCTATGAGCAGTTCTTC
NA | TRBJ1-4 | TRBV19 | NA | CASSVTAVNEKLFF | TGTGCCAGTAGTGTTACTGCCGTTAATGAAAAACTGTTTTTT
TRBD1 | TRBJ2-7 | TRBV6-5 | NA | CASRPFQGDYEQYF | TGTGCCAGCAGGCCCTTCCAGGGGGACTACGAGCAGTACTTC
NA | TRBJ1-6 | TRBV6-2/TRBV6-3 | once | CASSYLQRTTNSPLHF | TGTGCCAGCAGTTACCTCCAGCGGACTACTAATTCACCCCTCCACTTT
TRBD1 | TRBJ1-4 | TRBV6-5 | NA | CASTTPGQGNEKLFF | TGTGCCAGCACCACACCGGGACAGGGAAACGAAAAACTGTTTTTT
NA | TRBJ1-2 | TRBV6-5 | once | CASRGALSGYTF | TGTGCCAGCAGGGGAGCCCTTTCTGGCTACACCTTC
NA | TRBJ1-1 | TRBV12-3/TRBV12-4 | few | CASSFFRPEAFF | TGTGCCAGCAGTTTTTTTCGTCCTGAAGCTTTCTTT
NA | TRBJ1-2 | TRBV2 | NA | CASRETNYGYTF | TGTGCCAGCAGGGAGACTAACTATGGCTACACCTTC
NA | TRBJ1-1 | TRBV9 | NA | CASSPRPGEGTEAFF | TGTGCCAGCAGCCCCCGCCCGGGGGAGGGGACTGAAGCTTTCTTT
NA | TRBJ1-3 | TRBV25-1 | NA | CASSSMGGSRGNTIYF | TGTGCCAGCAGTTCGATGGGGGGGAGCAGGGGAAACACCATATATTTT
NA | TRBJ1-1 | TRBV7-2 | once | CASSSTGFDTEAFF | TGTGCCAGCAGCTCCACGGGTTTTGACACTGAAGCTTTCTTT
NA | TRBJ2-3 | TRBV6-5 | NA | CASEFTGLTDTQYF | TGTGCCAGCGAATTCACAGGATTAACAGATACGCAGTATTTT
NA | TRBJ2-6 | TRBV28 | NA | CASSLVWRFSGANVLTF | TGTGCCAGCAGTTTGGTCTGGAGGTTCTCTGGGGCCAACGTCCTGACTTTC
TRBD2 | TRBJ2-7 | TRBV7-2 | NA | CASSLSGRLTYEQYF | TGTGCCAGCAGCTTAAGCGGGAGGCTCACCTACGAGCAGTACTTC
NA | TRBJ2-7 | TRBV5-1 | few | CASSLAGQGGSYEQYF | TGCGCCAGCAGCTTGGCCGGGCAGGGCGGCTCCTACGAGCAGTACTTC